This TCR beta chain originates from a study of blood T cell repertoires in COVID-19. Overall study context: Material from acute and convalescent COVID-19 was sourced from the United States, Italy and Spain. PBMCs, B-cell-depleted T cells, or T cells provided the cDNA or gDNA that made up the material.

How the authors handled the data: The assay estimated nucleated cells by amplifying reference gene primers. Sequencing was performed with immunoSEQ multiplex PCR; in TCRdb, only in-frame clones are kept and a portion is missing. The D gene and trimming were derived from the DNA, and the V and J assignments and clone size from that table. The table has some 100,000 clones, roughly 89% seen once. Trimming shortened V by 4 bases and J by 4 bases, and 14 bases separated the two germline ends. This CDR3 has 14 residues. The germline gives CDR1 SGHTA, CDR2 FQGNSA. The sample was peripheral blood. The source of this sequence is a human donor with acute or convalescent COVID-19. The donor label of this sample is uncertain. V gene TRBV7-2 combines with J gene TRBJ2-7, with a weak D call TRBD2 (6 bases). The CDR3 loop reads CASSWEWRGYEQYF. CDR3 nucleotide sequence: TGTGCCAGCAGCTGGGAGTGGAGGGGTTACGAGCAGTACTTC.